This is a list of T cell receptor beta chains from one sample in a study of blood T cell repertoires in COVID-19. Repertoires were generated with immunoSEQ multiplex PCR, while TCRdb's copy carries only in-frame clones and drops some. The table shows around 100,000 clones, with about 85% occurring only once. Sequenced: peripheral blood. Receptors originate from a human donor in a cohort sampled during active COVID-19. CDR3s include the opening cysteine and the closing phenylalanine or tryptophan. Fields, in order: D gene, V gene, J gene, clone size, CDR3 DNA, CDR3 protein. D genes are given only for firm matches. Size values are once, few and many counts, or a class for expanded clones, and some rows have none.

TRBD1	TRBV5-1	TRBJ2-2	NA	TGCGCCAGCAGCTTATTCCCGGGACAGGGATCTTCCGGGGAGCTGTTTTTT	CASSLFPGQGSSGELFF
TRBD1	TRBV28	TRBJ1-5	NA	TGTGCCAGCAGTTCCTCAGGGGGCGGGATGAATCAGCCCCAGCATTTT	CASSSSGGGMNQPQHF
TRBD2	TRBV7-2	TRBJ2-3	NA	TGTGCCAGCAGCTTAGATGGCGCTAGCGGGGGAATAGATACGCAGTATTTT	CASSLDGASGGIDTQYF
NA	TRBV7-8	TRBJ2-7	NA	TGTGCCAGCAGCTCCGGTCGTCCAGGCTACGAGCAGTACTTC	CASSSGRPGYEQYF
TRBD1	TRBV7-2	TRBJ1-1	NA	TGTGCCAGCAGCGCGACAGGGGACACTGAAGCTTTCTTT	CASSATGDTEAFF
TRBD1	TRBV15	TRBJ2-2	once	TGTGCCACCAGCAGAGAGGACAGGGTTACCGGGGAGCTGTTTTTT	CATSREDRVTGELFF
TRBD1	TRBV28	TRBJ1-1	NA	TGTGCCAGCAGTCGGGACAGGGTATTGTTTTTTGGGACTATGAACACTGAAGCTTTCTTT	CASSRDRVLFFGTMNTEAFF
NA	TRBV28	TRBJ1-1	few	TGTGCCAGCGGCCGGGACACTGAAGCTTTCTTT	CASGRDTEAFF
TRBD2	TRBV24-1	TRBJ2-3	NA	TGTGCCACCGCGGGCCGGGACTATGAAGGTACGCAGTATTTT	CATAGRDYEGTQYF
TRBD1	TRBV7-2	TRBJ1-5	NA	TGTGCCAGCAGCCCCGACAGGGGGCATAGTCAGCCCCAGCATTTT	CASSPDRGHSQPQHF
TRBD1	TRBV5-4	TRBJ2-3	NA	TGTGCCAGCAGCATTGGACAGGGTGCCACAGATACGCAGTATTTT	CASSIGQGATDTQYF
TRBD2	TRBV5-1	TRBJ2-1	NA	TGCGCCAGCAGCCCGAGCGGGGGGGCCTACAATGAGCAGTTCTTC	CASSPSGGAYNEQFF
NA	TRBV7-3	TRBJ2-3	NA	TGTGCCAGCAGCTTGGCAGGTTCGAATACGCAGTATTTT	CASSLAGSNTQYF
TRBD1	TRBV7-3	TRBJ1-2	NA	TGTGCCAGCAGCTCGGGACAGACCTATGGCTACACCTTC	CASSSGQTYGYTF
NA	TRBV18	TRBJ2-7	NA	TGTGCCAGCTCACCTGGTACAGCCTACGAGCAGTACTTC	CASSPGTAYEQYF
TRBD1	TRBV7-3	TRBJ2-2	NA	TGTGCCAGCAGCCCGTACAGGGGGCAGGACGGGGAGCTGTTTTTT	CASSPYRGQDGELFF
NA	TRBV28	TRBJ1-4	NA	TGTGCCAGCAGTTTACAGGGGTATAATAATGAAAAACTGTTTTTT	CASSLQGYNNEKLFF
NA	TRBV9	TRBJ2-3	NA	TGTGCCAGCAGCGAGGCTGGGGGGGCGTGGACAGATACGCAGTATTTT	CASSEAGGAWTDTQYF
TRBD1	TRBV7-8	TRBJ1-1	NA	TGTGCCAGCACCCAAGGGACAGGTATGAACAGGGAAGCTTTCTTT	CASTQGTGMNREAFF
TRBD2	TRBV7-2	TRBJ2-7	NA	TGTGCCAGCAGCTTAGGCGGGGGGGCCTACGAGCAGTACTTC	CASSLGGGAYEQYF
TRBD1	TRBV6-5	TRBJ2-5	NA	TGTGCCAGCATGACACAGGGGATATCGGAGACCCAGTACTTC	CASMTQGISETQYF
TRBD2	TRBV4-3	TRBJ2-1	NA	TGCGCCAGCTCGGCGGGGGGGTACAATGAGCAGTTCTTC	CASSAGGYNEQFF
NA	TRBV7-2	TRBJ2-5	once	TGTGCCAGCAGCCTAACTAGATCCCAAGAGACCCAGTACTTC	CASSLTRSQETQYF
NA	TRBV6-2/TRBV6-3	TRBJ2-7	NA	TGTGCCAGCAGTTACGGGCAGGGCTCCTACGAGCAGTACTTC	CASSYGQGSYEQYF
NA	TRBV6-5	TRBJ1-6	NA	TGTGCCAGCAGTTACTTGTCAGGCAGTAATTCACCCCTCCACTTT	CASSYLSGSNSPLHF
TRBD2	TRBV30	TRBJ2-5	NA	TGTGCCTGGGGGAGGGCGGGGGAGACCCAGTACTTC	CAWGRAGETQYF
NA	TRBV28	TRBJ1-2	NA	TGTGCCAGCAGTTTTGGGGGGATCAGCTATGGCTACACCTTC	CASSFGGISYGYTF
TRBD1	TRBV18	TRBJ1-3	NA	TGTGCCAGCTCACGCCAGGGGGAAGACACCATATATTTT	CASSRQGEDTIYF
TRBD2	TRBV29-1	TRBJ2-7	NA	TGCAGCGTTGGGCCAAGCGGGGGGGCCTACGAGCAGTACTTC	CSVGPSGGAYEQYF
NA	TRBV19	TRBJ2-7	NA	TGTGCCAGTAGGCAGGGGTACGAGCAGTACTTC	CASRQGYEQYF
NA	TRBV19	TRBJ1-5	NA	TGTGCCAGACTGGGACACCTCAGACAGCCCCAGCATTTT	CARLGHLRQPQHF
TRBD2	TRBV2	TRBJ2-4	NA	TGTGCCAGCAGTGAAGTACTAGCGGCCAAAAACATTCAGTACTTC	CASSEVLAAKNIQYF